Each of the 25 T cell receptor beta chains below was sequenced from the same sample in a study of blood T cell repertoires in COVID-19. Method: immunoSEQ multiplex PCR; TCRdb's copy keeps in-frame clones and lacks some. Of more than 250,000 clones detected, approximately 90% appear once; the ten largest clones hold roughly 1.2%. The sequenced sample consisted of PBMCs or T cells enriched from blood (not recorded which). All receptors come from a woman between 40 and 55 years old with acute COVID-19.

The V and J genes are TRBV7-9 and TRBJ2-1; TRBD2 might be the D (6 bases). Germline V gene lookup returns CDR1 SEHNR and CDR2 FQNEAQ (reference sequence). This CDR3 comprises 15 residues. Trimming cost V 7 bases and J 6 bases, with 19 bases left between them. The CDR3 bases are TGTGCCAGCAACCCAGGATCGTCGGGAGTCAATGAGCAGTTCTTC. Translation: CASNPGSSGVNEQFF.

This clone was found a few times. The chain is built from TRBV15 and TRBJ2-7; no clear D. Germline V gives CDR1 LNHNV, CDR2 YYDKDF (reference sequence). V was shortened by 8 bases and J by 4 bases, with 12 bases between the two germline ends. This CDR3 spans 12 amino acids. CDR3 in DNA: TGTGCCACCTCCCTGGAGCGTTACGAGCAGTACTTC. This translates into CATSLERYEQYF.

Here the CDR3 reads CASSFAENTEAFF. For the CDR3, the DNA is TGTGCCAGCAGCTTCGCGGAGAACACTGAAGCTTTCTTT. The rearrangement joins TRBV7-9 to TRBJ1-1; D is uncertain. Germline assignment: CDR1 SEHNR and CDR2 FQNEAQ (reference sequence). The CDR3 sequence is 13 residues long. V shed 3 bases and J shed 1 base, with 6 bases lying between them.

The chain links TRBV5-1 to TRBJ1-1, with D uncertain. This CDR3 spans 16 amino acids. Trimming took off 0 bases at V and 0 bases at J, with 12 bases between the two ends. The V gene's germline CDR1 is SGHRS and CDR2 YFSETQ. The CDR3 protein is CASSLAMSLMNTEAFF. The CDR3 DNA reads TGCGCCAGCAGCTTGGCTATGTCTTTAATGAACACTGAAGCTTTCTTT.

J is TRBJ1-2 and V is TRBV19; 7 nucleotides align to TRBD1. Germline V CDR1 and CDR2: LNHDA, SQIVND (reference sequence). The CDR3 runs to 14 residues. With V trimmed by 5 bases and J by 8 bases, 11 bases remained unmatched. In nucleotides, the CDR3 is TGTGCCAGTAGTTCCGGACAGGTCTGGGGCGGCTACACCTTC. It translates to CASSSGQVWGGYTF.

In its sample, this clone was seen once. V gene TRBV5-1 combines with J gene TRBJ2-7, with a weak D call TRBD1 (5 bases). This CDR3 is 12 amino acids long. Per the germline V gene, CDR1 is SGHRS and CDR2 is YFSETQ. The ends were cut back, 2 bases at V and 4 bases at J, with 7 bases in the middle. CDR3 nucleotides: TGCGCCAGCAGCTTTCAGGGATACGAGCAGTACTTC. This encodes CASSFQGYEQYF.

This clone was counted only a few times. The CDR3 protein is CASSYSEASGAGIQYF. The CDR3 region has the DNA TGTGCCAGCAGTTACTCGGAGGCTAGCGGGGCGGGCATTCAGTACTTC. This chain connects TRBV6-2 or TRBV6-3 to TRBJ2-4; 9 bases map to TRBD2. V lost 0 bases to trimming and J lost 9 bases; unmatched junction nucleotides: 9. The CDR3 totals 16 residues. Per the germline V gene, CDR1 is MNHEY and CDR2 is SVGEGT.

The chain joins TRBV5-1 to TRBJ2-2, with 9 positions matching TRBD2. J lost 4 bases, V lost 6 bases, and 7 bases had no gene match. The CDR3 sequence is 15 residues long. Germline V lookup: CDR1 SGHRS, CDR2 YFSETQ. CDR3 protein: CASTPREGLTGELFF. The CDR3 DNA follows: TGCGCCAGCACCCCGCGGGAGGGCCTCACCGGGGAGCTGTTTTTT.

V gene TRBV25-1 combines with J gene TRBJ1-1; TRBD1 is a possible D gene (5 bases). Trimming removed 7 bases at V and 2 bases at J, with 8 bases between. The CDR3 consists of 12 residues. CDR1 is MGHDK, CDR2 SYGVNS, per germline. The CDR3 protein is CASTRGNTEAFF. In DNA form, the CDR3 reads TGTGCCAGCACTAGGGGTAACACTGAAGCTTTCTTT.

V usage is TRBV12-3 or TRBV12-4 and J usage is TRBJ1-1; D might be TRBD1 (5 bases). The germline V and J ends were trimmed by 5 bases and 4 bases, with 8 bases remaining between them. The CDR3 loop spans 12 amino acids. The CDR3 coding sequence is TGTGCCAGCAGTACCAGGGTCACTGAAGCTTTCTTT. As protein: CASSTRVTEAFF.

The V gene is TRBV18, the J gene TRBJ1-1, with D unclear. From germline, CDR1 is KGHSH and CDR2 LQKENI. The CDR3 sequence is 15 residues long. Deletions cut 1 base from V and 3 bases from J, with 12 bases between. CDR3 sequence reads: CASSPLLRGDTEAFF. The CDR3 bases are TGTGCCAGCTCACCACTTCTCAGAGGCGACACTGAAGCTTTCTTT.

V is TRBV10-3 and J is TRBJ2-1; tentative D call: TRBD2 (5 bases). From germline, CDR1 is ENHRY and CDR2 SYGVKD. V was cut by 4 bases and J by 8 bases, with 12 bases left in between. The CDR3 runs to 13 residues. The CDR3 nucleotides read TGTGCCATCAGTGGATTGGATAGCGATGAGCAGTTCTTC. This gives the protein CAISGLDSDEQFF.

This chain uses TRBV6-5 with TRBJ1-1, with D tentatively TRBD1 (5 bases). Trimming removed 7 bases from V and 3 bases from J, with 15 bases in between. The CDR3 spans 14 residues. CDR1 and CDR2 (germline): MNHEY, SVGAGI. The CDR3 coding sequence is TGTGCCAGCATGTTTGGGGGGGTGGACACTGAAGCTTTCTTT. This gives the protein CASMFGGVDTEAFF.

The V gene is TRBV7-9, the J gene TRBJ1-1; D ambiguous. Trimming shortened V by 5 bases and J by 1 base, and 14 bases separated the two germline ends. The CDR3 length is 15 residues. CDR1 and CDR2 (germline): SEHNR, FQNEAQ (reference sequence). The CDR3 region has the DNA TGTGCCAGCAGCACCGGGAAACTTCGGAACACTGAAGCTTTCTTT. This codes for CASSTGKLRNTEAFF.

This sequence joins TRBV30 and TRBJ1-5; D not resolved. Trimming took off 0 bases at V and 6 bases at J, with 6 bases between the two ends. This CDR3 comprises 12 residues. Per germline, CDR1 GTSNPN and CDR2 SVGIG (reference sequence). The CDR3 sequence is CAWSVYGQPQHF. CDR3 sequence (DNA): TGTGCCTGGAGTGTATACGGTCAGCCCCAGCATTTT.

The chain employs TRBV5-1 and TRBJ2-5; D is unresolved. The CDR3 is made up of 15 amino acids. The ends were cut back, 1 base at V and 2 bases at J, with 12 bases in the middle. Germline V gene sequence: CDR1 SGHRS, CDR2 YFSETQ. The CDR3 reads CASSLMRHRQETQYF. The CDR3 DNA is TGCGCCAGCAGCTTGATGCGACACCGGCAAGAGACCCAGTACTTC. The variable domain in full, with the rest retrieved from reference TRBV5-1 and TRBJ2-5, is KAGVTQTPRYLIKTRGQQVTLSCSPISGHRSVSWYQQTPGQGLQFLFEYFSETQRNKGNFPGRFSGRQFSNSRSEMNVSTLELGDSALYLCASSLMRHRQETQYFGPGTRLLVL.

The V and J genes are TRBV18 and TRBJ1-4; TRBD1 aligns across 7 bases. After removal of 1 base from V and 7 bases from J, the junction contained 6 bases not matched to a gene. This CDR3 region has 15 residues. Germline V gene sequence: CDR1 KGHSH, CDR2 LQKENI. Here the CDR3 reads CASSPQGRQGEKLFF. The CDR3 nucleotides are TGTGCCAGCTCACCACAGGGTCGACAGGGTGAAAAACTGTTTTTT.

CDR3 amino acids: CASSVGTGDSPLHF. DNA of the CDR3: TGTGCCAGCAGCGTGGGGACGGGAGATTCACCCCTCCACTTT. V usage is TRBV5-4 and J usage is TRBJ1-6, with a possible D match to TRBD1 (5 bases). The length of the CDR3 is 14 residues. CDR1 and CDR2 from the germline V gene are SGHNT and YYREEE (reference sequence). The ends were cut back, 4 bases at V and 8 bases at J, with 13 bases in the middle.

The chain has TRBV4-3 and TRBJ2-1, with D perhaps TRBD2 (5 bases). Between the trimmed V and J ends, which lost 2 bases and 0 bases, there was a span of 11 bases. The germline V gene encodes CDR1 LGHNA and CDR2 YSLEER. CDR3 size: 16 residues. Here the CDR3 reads CASSQWQEVSYNEQFF. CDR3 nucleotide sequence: TGCGCCAGCAGCCAATGGCAGGAGGTCTCCTACAATGAGCAGTTCTTC.

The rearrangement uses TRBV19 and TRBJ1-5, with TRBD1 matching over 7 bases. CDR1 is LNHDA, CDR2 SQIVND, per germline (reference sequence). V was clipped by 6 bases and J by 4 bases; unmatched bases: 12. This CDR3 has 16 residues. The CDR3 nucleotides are TGTGCCAGTAGGCCCTTGATGGGACAGAGAAATCAGCCCCAGCATTTT. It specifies CASRPLMGQRNQPQHF.

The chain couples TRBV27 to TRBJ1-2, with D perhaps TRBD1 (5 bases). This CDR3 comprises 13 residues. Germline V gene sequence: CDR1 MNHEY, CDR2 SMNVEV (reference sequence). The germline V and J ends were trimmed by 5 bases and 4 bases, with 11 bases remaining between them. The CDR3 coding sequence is TGTGCCAGCAGTGCCCAGGGAACCTATGGCTACACCTTC. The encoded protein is CASSAQGTYGYTF.

This chain's CDR3 is CASSLGQATLDGELFF. The CDR3 DNA follows: TGTGCCAGCAGTCTCGGACAGGCCACCTTGGACGGGGAGCTGTTTTTT. The chain employs TRBV5-4 and TRBJ2-2, with TRBD1 matching over 7 bases. V dropped 5 bases and J dropped 7; count of bases not matched to a gene: 14. The V gene's germline CDR1 is SGHNT and CDR2 YYREEE (reference sequence). The CDR3 has 16 residues.

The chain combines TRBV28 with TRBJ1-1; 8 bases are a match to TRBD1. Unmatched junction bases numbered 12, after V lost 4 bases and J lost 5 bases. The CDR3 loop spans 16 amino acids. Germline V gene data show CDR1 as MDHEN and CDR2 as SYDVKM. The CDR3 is CASSSSTGAGSTEAFF. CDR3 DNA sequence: TGTGCCAGCAGTTCGTCGACAGGGGCGGGTTCGACTGAAGCTTTCTTT. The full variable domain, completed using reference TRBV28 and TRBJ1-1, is DVKVTQSSRYLVKRTGEKVFLECVQDMDHENMFWYRQDPGLGLRLIYFSYDVKMKEKGDIPEGYSVSREKKERFSLILESASTNQTSMYLCASSSSTGAGSTEAFFGQGTRLTVV.

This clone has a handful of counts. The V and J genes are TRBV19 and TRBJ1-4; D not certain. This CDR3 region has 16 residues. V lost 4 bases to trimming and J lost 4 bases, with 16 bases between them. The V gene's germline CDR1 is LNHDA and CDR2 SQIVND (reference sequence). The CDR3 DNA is TGTGCCAGTAGTACCAGAGCCACGAGACTTAATGAAAAACTGTTTTTT. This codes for CASSTRATRLNEKLFF.

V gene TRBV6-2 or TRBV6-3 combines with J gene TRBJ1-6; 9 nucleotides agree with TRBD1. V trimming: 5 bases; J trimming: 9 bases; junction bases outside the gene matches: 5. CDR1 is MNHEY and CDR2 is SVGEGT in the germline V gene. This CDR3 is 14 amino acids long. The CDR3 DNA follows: TGTGCCAGCAGTCCGGGACAGGGTGCTTCACCCCTCCACTTT. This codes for CASSPGQGASPLHF.